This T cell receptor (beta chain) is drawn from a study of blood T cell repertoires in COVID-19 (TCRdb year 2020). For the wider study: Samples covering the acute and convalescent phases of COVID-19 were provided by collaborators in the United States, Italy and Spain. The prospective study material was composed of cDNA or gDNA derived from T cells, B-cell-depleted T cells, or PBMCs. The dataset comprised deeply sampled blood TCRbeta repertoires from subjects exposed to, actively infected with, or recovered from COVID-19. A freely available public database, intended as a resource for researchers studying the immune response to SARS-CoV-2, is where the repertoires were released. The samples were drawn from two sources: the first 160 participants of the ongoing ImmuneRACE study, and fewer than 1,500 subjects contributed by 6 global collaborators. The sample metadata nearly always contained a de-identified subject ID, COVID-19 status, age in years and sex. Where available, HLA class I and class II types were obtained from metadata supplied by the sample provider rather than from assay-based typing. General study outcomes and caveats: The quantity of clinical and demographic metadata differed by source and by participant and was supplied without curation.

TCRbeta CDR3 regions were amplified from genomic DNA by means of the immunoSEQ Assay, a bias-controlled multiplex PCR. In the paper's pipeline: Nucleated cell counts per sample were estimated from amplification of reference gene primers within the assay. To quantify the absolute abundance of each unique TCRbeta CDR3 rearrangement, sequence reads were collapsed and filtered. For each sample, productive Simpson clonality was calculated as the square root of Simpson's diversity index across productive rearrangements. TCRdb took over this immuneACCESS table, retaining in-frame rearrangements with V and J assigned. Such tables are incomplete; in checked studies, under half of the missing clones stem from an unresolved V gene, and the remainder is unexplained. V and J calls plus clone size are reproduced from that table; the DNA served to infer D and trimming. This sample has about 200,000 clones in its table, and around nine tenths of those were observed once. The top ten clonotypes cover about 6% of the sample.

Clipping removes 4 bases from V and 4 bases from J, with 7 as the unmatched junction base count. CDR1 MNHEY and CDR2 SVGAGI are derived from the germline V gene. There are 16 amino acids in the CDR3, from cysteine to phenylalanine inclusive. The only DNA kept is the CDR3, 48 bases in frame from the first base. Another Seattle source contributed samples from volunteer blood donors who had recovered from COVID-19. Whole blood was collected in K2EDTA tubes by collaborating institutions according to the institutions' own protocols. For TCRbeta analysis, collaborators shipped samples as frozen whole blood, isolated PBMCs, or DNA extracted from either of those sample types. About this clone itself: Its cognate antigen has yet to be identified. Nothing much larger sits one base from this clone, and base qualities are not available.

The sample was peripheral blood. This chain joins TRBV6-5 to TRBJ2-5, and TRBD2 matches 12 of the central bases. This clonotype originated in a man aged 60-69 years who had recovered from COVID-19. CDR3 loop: CASSSPLAGGLETQYF. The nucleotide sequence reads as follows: TGTGCCAGCAGTTCCCCGCTAGCGGGGGGGTTAGAGACCCAGTACTTC.